These 10 T cell receptor beta chains were sequenced from one sample in a study of neurological immune-mediated disorders. TCRdb re-called the 5' RACE reads through MiXCR, storing one row per CDR3 protein. Counted here are 20,000 to 25,000 distinct CDR3 sequences, less than 15% occurring once; the ten biggest clones make up about 12%. Input material: PBMCs. Receptor source: an older woman with HTLV-1-associated myelopathy (HAM/TSP).

This clonotype was observed many times. The rearrangement joins TRBV27 to TRBJ2-7; a weak D match, TRBD1 (6 bases). Deletions cut 6 bases from V and 2 bases from J, with 14 bases between. The length of the CDR3 is 14 residues. CDR1 and CDR2 from the germline V gene are MNHEY and SMNVEV (reference sequence). The CDR3 sequence is CASSPGTTPYEQYF. In DNA form, the CDR3 reads TGTGCCAGCAGCCCTGGGACAACACCCTACGAGCAGTACTTC.

By share, this clonotype ranks as medium-sized. This rearrangement joins TRBV5-1 to TRBJ1-1; no clear D. CDR3 length: 16 amino acids. Trimming left V 0 bases short and J 1 base short, with 13 bases between. Germline V gives CDR1 SGHRS, CDR2 YFSETQ. CDR3 sequence (DNA): TGCGCCAGCAGCTTGGACGGGGTGGGGTCGAACACTGAAGCTTTCTTT. This codes for CASSLDGVGSNTEAFF.

This clonotype was counted many times. J is TRBJ2-1 and V is TRBV12-3 or TRBV12-4; tentative D call: TRBD1 (6 bases). The CDR3 spans 15 residues. V lost 3 bases and J 0 bases, leaving 9 bases between the germline ends. CDR3 sequence (DNA): TGTGCCAGCAGTTTCCAGACAGGCTCCTACAATGAGCAGTTCTTC. The encoded protein is CASSFQTGSYNEQFF.

Ten or more counts support this clonotype. The chain couples TRBV7-2 to TRBJ1-1; maybe TRBD1 (5 bases). Germline CDR1 and CDR2: SGHTA and FQGNSA. Trimming left V 1 base short and J 3 bases short, with 9 bases between. This CDR3 spans 14 amino acids. CDR3 residues: CASSLGPGDTEAFF. The CDR3 DNA reads as TGTGCCAGCAGCTTAGGGCCGGGGGACACTGAAGCTTTCTTT.

This clonotype was detected ten times or more. This chain joins TRBV24-1 and TRBJ2-6; 10 nucleotides agree with TRBD2. Germline CDR1 and CDR2: KGHDR and SFDVKD. V was pared by 9 bases and J by 0 bases, with 4 bases of the junction left unmatched. This CDR3 spans 16 amino acids. In DNA, the CDR3 is TGTGCCACCGGGACTAGCGAAGCCTCTGGGGCCAACGTCCTGACTTTC. Translation gives CATGTSEASGANVLTF.

The table lists this clonotype with many counts. V and J are TRBV3-1 and TRBJ1-1, with D tentatively TRBD1 (6 bases). CDR1 is LGHDT, CDR2 YNNKEL, per germline (reference sequence). The length of the CDR3 is 12 residues. Between the trimmed V and J ends, which lost 10 bases and 10 bases, there was a span of 19 bases. This CDR3 is CATTQRGGAAFF. CDR3 DNA sequence: TGTGCCACCACCCAGAGAGGGGGGGCAGCTTTCTTT.

This clonotype was picked up many times. The chain carries TRBV11-3 and TRBJ2-1; TRBD2 agrees at 8 bases. Germline CDR1 is SGHNT and CDR2 is YENEEA. CDR3 length equals 15 residues. J was trimmed by 2 bases and V by 1 base; bases with no gene match: 1. CDR3 DNA: TGTGCCAGCAGCTTAGGCGGGGGGCCCTACAATGAGCAGTTCTTC. Translated, it gives CASSLGGGPYNEQFF.

This clonotype was seen many times. V is TRBV19 and J is TRBJ2-5; 8 bases match TRBD1. With 6 bases clipped from V and 6 bases from J, the junction kept 12 bases outside the gene matches. This CDR3 comprises 15 residues. Per the germline V gene, CDR1 is LNHDA and CDR2 is SQIVND (reference sequence). For the CDR3, the DNA is TGTGCCAGTAGGCCCAGGGGGCGCGGCGAAAAGACCCAGTACTTC. Translation gives CASRPRGRGEKTQYF.

This clonotype was seen repeatedly, ten times or more. The gene calls are TRBV12-3 or TRBV12-4 and TRBJ1-2; TRBD1 matches 7 bases. V shed 7 bases and J 8 bases; nucleotides not matched to a gene: 16. The CDR3 totals 15 residues. This CDR3 reads CASTVRDRLLLGYTF. For the CDR3, the DNA is TGTGCCAGCACCGTCCGGGACAGACTTCTTTTGGGCTACACCTTC.

This clonotype was recorded at least ten times. The chain has TRBV20-1 and TRBJ1-1, with D maybe TRBD1 (5 bases). The CDR3 is 14 residues long. Germline V gene sequence: CDR1 DFQATT, CDR2 SNEGSKA (reference sequence). Trimming removed 0 bases from V and 1 base from J, with 9 bases in between. The CDR3 region is CSARDWGENTEAFF. The CDR3 DNA reads TGCAGTGCTAGAGATTGGGGGGAGAACACTGAAGCTTTCTTT.